Presented here are 32 T cell receptor beta chains from one specimen sequenced in a study of shared clonotypes between healthy human individuals. The assay was immunoSEQ multiplex PCR, and TCRdb's table has in-frame clones only and misses some. The data show about 770,000 clones, 55% to 80% seen once. Sequences were obtained from memory CD4+ T cells sorted from blood. The subset was: CD45RA-negative fraction. Receptor source: a woman in her twenties or thirties in good health.

The chain employs TRBV15 and TRBJ1-4, with 7 bases aligning to TRBD1. V was pared by 3 bases and J by 8 bases, with 9 bases of the junction left unmatched. Germline loops: CDR1 LNHNV, CDR2 YYDKDF (reference sequence). The CDR3 sequence is 15 residues long. The DNA for the CDR3 is TGTGCCACCAGCAGCCGAGGGGGCGCTGGCGAAAAACTGTTTTTT. Protein sequence: CATSSRGGAGEKLFF.

The chain has TRBV7-2 and TRBJ2-1; D might be TRBD2 (5 bases). The CDR3 has 15 amino acids. The germline V and J ends were trimmed by 7 bases and 4 bases, with 17 bases remaining between them. Germline-derived CDR1 and CDR2 are SGHTA and FQGNSA. The CDR3 coding sequence is TGTGCCAGCAACCGGCCGGGGATCCAATACAATGAGCAGTTCTTC. Its translation is CASNRPGIQYNEQFF. Variable domain in full (rest from reference TRBV7-2 and TRBJ2-1): GAGVSQSPSNKVTEKGKDVELRCDPISGHTALYWYRQSLGQGLEFLIYFQGNSAPDKSGLPSDRFSAERTGGSVSTLTIQRTQQEDSAVYLCASNRPGIQYNEQFFGPGTRLTVL.

The chain combines TRBV2 with TRBJ2-7, with TRBD1 matching 9 bases. Germline V gene sequence: CDR1 SNHLY, CDR2 FYNNEI. This CDR3 is built from 11 residues. Trimming took 9 bases from V and 6 from J; bases not matched to a gene: 3. CDR3 amino acids: CARGTGTEQYF. The CDR3 DNA sequence: TGTGCCAGAGGGACAGGGACCGAGCAGTACTTC.

V and J are TRBV6-6 and TRBJ2-1; 7 bases agree with TRBD1. With 2 bases clipped from V and 7 bases from J, the junction kept 2 bases outside the gene matches. CDR3 length equals 13 residues. CDR1 and CDR2 (germline): MNHNY, SVGAGI (reference sequence). The CDR3 spells CASSYDRVNEQFF. The DNA for the CDR3 is TGTGCCAGCAGTTACGACAGGGTTAATGAGCAGTTCTTC.

The chain combines TRBV7-9 with TRBJ2-4; 8 bases are shared with TRBD2. Germline CDR1 and CDR2: SEHNR and FQNEAQ (reference sequence). Trimming at V came to 0 bases and at J to 5 bases, leaving 9 bases not matched to a gene. The CDR3 runs to 17 residues. CDR3 protein: CASSLAESTSAQNIQYF. CDR3 DNA: TGTGCCAGCAGCTTAGCCGAATCGACTAGCGCCCAAAACATTCAGTACTTC.

The chain combines TRBV13 with TRBJ2-2, with 12 bases aligning to TRBD2. V lost 2 bases, J lost 2 bases, and 6 bases stayed unmatched. Germline assignment: CDR1 PRHDT and CDR2 FYEKMQ (reference sequence). The CDR3 covers 18 residues. CDR3 loop: CASSLRRGLAGNTGELFF. The CDR3 DNA is TGTGCCAGCAGCTTACGGCGAGGACTAGCGGGAAACACCGGGGAGCTGTTTTTT. The whole variable domain, remainder taken from reference TRBV13 and TRBJ2-2, is AAGVIQSPRHLIKEKRETATLKCYPIPRHDTVYWYQQGPGQDPQFLISFYEKMQSDKGSIPDRFSAQQFSDYHSELNMSSLELGDSALYFCASSLRRGLAGNTGELFFGEGSRLTVL.

V gene TRBV28 combines with J gene TRBJ2-7; tentatively, D is TRBD1 or TRBD2 (5 bases each). V lost 6 bases, J lost 2 bases, and 20 bases lay in between. CDR3 length equals 16 residues. Germline assignment: CDR1 MDHEN and CDR2 SYDVKM. This chain's CDR3 is CASSHLGGRGPYEQYF. The CDR3 coding sequence is TGTGCCAGCAGCCACCTGGGTGGTCGGGGCCCCTACGAGCAGTACTTC.

This clone has only a few counts. This sequence joins TRBV27 and TRBJ2-4; D is possibly TRBD1 (5 bases). Germline assignment: CDR1 MNHEY and CDR2 SMNVEV (reference sequence). With 5 bases removed from V and 0 bases from J, the gap between germline ends came to 17 bases. The CDR3 has 17 residues. The DNA of the CDR3 is TGTGCCAGCAGTCCACGGAGTAGGGGAACAGCCAAAAACATTCAGTACTTC. Translated: CASSPRSRGTAKNIQYF.

The chain carries TRBV5-1 and TRBJ2-5; TRBD1 matches 7 bases. The end of the DNA is better explained by TRBJ2-7, so the J call may be wrong. The CDR3 runs 13 residues. CDR1 is SGHRS and CDR2 is YFSETQ in the germline V gene. CDR3 DNA sequence: TGCGCCAGCAGCTTGGGTGGGACAGACGAGCAGTACTTC. Translating gives CASSLGGTDEQYF.

The rearrangement uses TRBV5-1 and TRBJ2-5, with D perhaps TRBD1 (6 bases). V lost 2 bases to trimming and J lost 1 base, with 9 bases between them. The germline gives CDR1 SGHRS, CDR2 YFSETQ. The CDR3 loop spans 14 amino acids. The CDR3 is CASSFTDSQETQYF. In DNA, the CDR3 is TGCGCCAGCAGCTTCACGGACAGCCAAGAGACCCAGTACTTC. The full variable domain, in which reference TRBV5-1 and TRBJ2-5 provide the parts outside the CDR3, is KAGVTQTPRYLIKTRGQQVTLSCSPISGHRSVSWYQQTPGQGLQFLFEYFSETQRNKGNFPGRFSGRQFSNSRSEMNVSTLELGDSALYLCASSFTDSQETQYFGPGTRLLVL.

This clone was recorded only once. Relative to the germline gene, one junction end is altered; a read error may explain this. The chain combines TRBV10-1 with TRBJ1-4, with D unclear. In germline, CDR1 is WNHNN, CDR2 SYGVQD (reference sequence). The CDR3 totals 17 residues. The CDR3 protein is CASSEKGPTRTYEKLFF. In nucleotides, the CDR3 is TGCGCCAGCAGTGAAAAAGGCCCCACCCGAACTTATGAAAAACTGTTTTTT.

This clone came up a few times. The rearrangement uses TRBV15 and TRBJ2-1; possibly TRBD1 or TRBD2 for D (5 bases each). Germline CDR1 is LNHNV and CDR2 is YYDKDF (reference sequence). V was cut by 0 bases and J by 4 bases, with 16 bases left in between. CDR3 length: 17 residues. For the CDR3, the DNA is TGTGCCACCAGCAGAGATCTAGGGACCGAGGGATACAATGAGCAGTTCTTC. Amino acids: CATSRDLGTEGYNEQFF.

The chain uses TRBV2 and TRBJ1-2; D is ambiguous. The CDR3 runs to 13 residues. Trimming removed 4 bases at V and 8 bases at J, with 14 bases between. CDR1 SNHLY and CDR2 FYNNEI come from the germline V gene. CDR3 sequence (DNA): TGTGCCAGCAGTGGGGAGGCCAGAAGCGGCTACACCTTC. Translated, it gives CASSGEARSGYTF.

The count of this clone is one. The rearrangement links TRBV5-6 to TRBJ2-5, with 16 bases identical to TRBD2. The CDR3 loop spans 18 amino acids. Trimming cost V 1 base and J 4 bases; bases outside gene matches: 7. Germline V lookup: CDR1 SGHDT, CDR2 YYEEEE. CDR3 sequence (DNA): TGTGCCAGCAGCTTGTTGGGACTAGCGGGAGGGTTGGGAGAGACCCAGTACTTC. Its protein product is CASSLLGLAGGLGETQYF. Supplemented by reference TRBV5-6 and TRBJ2-5, the full variable domain reads DAGVTQSPTHLIKTRGQQVTLRCSPKSGHDTVSWYQQALGQGPQFIFQYYEEEERQRGNFPDRFSGHQFPNYSSELNVNALLLGDSALYLCASSLLGLAGGLGETQYFGPGTRLLVL.

The genes are TRBV7-9 and TRBJ2-3; D may be TRBD2 (7 bases). The CDR3 contains 15 residues. V was trimmed by 5 bases and J by 5 bases, leaving 17 bases between them. Germline lookup yields CDR1 SEHNR and CDR2 FQNEAQ (reference sequence). The CDR3 region is CASSQDGGPGDTQYF. The CDR3 DNA reads as TGTGCCAGCAGCCAAGACGGGGGGCCTGGAGATACGCAGTATTTT. Complete variable domain (other parts from reference TRBV7-9 and TRBJ2-3): DTGVSQNPRHKITKRGQNVTFRCDPISEHNRLYWYRQTLGQGPEFLTYFQNEAQLEKSRLLSDRFSAERPKGSFSTLEIQRTEQGDSAMYLCASSQDGGPGDTQYFGPGTRLTVL.

This clone was seen just once. The chain links TRBV6-4 to TRBJ2-1; 12 bases map to TRBD2. Germline CDR1 MRHNA, CDR2 SNTAGT. CDR3 length: 14 amino acids. Trimming removed 6 bases from V and 7 bases from J; junction bases left unmatched: 4. The DNA for the CDR3 is TGTGCCAGCAGCCTGACTAGCGGGAGAAATGAGCAGTTCTTC. Translated: CASSLTSGRNEQFF.

The chain employs TRBV5-1 and TRBJ2-1; no firm D call. CDR1 is SGHRS and CDR2 is YFSETQ in the germline V gene. The CDR3 totals 12 residues. V lost 0 bases and J 7 bases, leaving 5 bases between the germline ends. This CDR3 reads CASSLAANEQFF. CDR3 DNA sequence: TGCGCCAGCAGCTTGGCGGCGAATGAGCAGTTCTTC.

This sequence joins TRBV10-2 and TRBJ1-1; weak D call: TRBD1 (5 bases). The germline V gene has CDR1 WSHSY and CDR2 SAAADI. V lost 3 bases to trimming and J lost 5 bases, with 13 bases between them. The CDR3 runs 14 residues. CDR3 protein: CASSESPRGTEAFF. The CDR3 coding sequence is TGCGCCAGCAGTGAAAGTCCGAGGGGAACTGAAGCTTTCTTT.

The chain is built from TRBV7-9 and TRBJ1-4; perhaps TRBD1 as D (6 bases). The CDR3 has 12 residues. V lost 4 bases and J 8 bases, leaving 8 bases between the germline ends. Germline CDR1 reads SEHNR; CDR2 reads FQNEAQ (reference sequence). CDR3 loop: CASSSGVEKLFF. DNA of the CDR3: TGTGCCAGCAGCTCAGGGGTGGAAAAACTGTTTTTT.

This chain links TRBV7-7 with TRBJ2-3; D may match TRBD1 or TRBD2 (7 bases each). CDR1 is SSHAT, CDR2 FNYEAQ, per germline (reference sequence). The CDR3 is 13 amino acids. Deletions cut 5 bases from V and 6 bases from J, with 12 bases between. The CDR3 DNA reads as TGTGCCAGCAGCCAGGGGGAGGGGGATACGCAGTATTTT. This translates into CASSQGEGDTQYF.

The chain employs TRBV2 and TRBJ1-5; possible D gene TRBD1, 5 bases. Germline CDR1 and CDR2: SNHLY and FYNNEI. The CDR3 runs 15 residues. Trimming took off 3 bases at V and 3 bases at J, with 12 bases between the two ends. CDR3 sequence reads: CASSERGRLNQPQHF. The CDR3 DNA reads as TGTGCCAGCAGTGAGCGGGGACGACTCAATCAGCCCCAGCATTTT.

The J gene is TRBJ1-1, the V gene TRBV10-2; D might be TRBD1 (5 bases). Germline CDR1 WSHSY, CDR2 SAAADI. The CDR3 sequence is 14 residues long. Deletions cut 6 bases from V and 1 base from J, with 12 bases between. Here the CDR3 DNA reads TGCGCCAGCAGGGTCAGGGTGGAGAACACTGAAGCTTTCTTT. Its translation is CASRVRVENTEAFF.

To note about this clone: At the DNA level, this CDR3 is encoded by other sequences in the same sample as well. J is TRBJ2-7 and V is TRBV30, with D tentatively TRBD1 or TRBD2 (5 bases each). Looked up from germline, CDR1 is GTSNPN and CDR2 is SVGIG (reference sequence). V shed 2 bases and J shed 6 bases, with 8 bases lying between them. This CDR3 contains 11 residues. In nucleotides, the CDR3 is TGTGCCTGGAGTTCGGGGCGCGAGCAGTACTTC. Translated, it gives CAWSSGREQYF.

Written as DNA, the CDR3 is TGTGCCAGCAGGCGGAACGACTTTAGCAATCAGCCCCAGCATTTT. Residues: CASRRNDFSNQPQHF. The chain is built from TRBV7-2 and TRBJ1-5, with D unclear. Trimming removed 6 bases from V and 0 bases from J, with 12 bases in between. There are 15 residues in the CDR3. Germline lookup yields CDR1 SGHTA and CDR2 FQGNSA.

Only a few counts were recorded for this clone. CDR3 sequence reads: CASSQAAGVRYEQYF. As DNA, the CDR3 is TGCGCCAGCAGCCAAGCGGCAGGGGTAAGGTACGAGCAGTACTTC. The chain links TRBV4-1 to TRBJ2-7, with TRBD1 as a possible D gene (6 bases). Germline CDR1 is MGHRA and CDR2 is YSYEKL. This CDR3 has 15 residues. The V end was cut by 1 base, the J end by 4 bases, with 14 bases between.

A few counts support this clone. The chain couples TRBV6-6 to TRBJ1-1; no clear D. The V end was cut by 2 bases, the J end by 5 bases, with 9 bases between. The length of the CDR3 is 13 residues. The V gene's germline CDR1 is MNHNY and CDR2 SVGAGI (reference sequence). CDR3 sequence (DNA): TGTGCCAGCAGTTACCTAGAAAGGACTGAAGCTTTCTTT. Its protein product is CASSYLERTEAFF.

The CDR3 is CATSWDRGYSDEQFF. The CDR3 DNA reads TGTGCCACCAGTTGGGACAGGGGTTATTCGGATGAGCAGTTCTTC. The rearrangement links TRBV15 to TRBJ2-1, with 10 positions matching TRBD1. The CDR3 is made up of 15 amino acids. V trimming: 6 bases; J trimming: 8 bases; junction bases outside the gene matches: 10. Germline V gene data show CDR1 as LNHNV and CDR2 as YYDKDF (reference sequence).

This sequence joins TRBV28 and TRBJ1-1; D is uncertain. V shed 2 bases and J shed 1 base, with 8 bases lying between them. CDR1 and CDR2 (germline): MDHEN, SYDVKM. This CDR3 has 14 residues. The CDR3 sequence: CASSLATRNTEAFF. CDR3 nucleotides: TGTGCCAGCAGTTTAGCCACCAGGAACACTGAAGCTTTCTTT.

The chain is built from TRBV28 and TRBJ2-7; TRBD2 matches at 9 bases. Germline V CDR1 and CDR2: MDHEN, SYDVKM. The trim removed 6 bases at V and 5 bases at J, leaving 14 bases unmatched. The CDR3 consists of 16 residues. Written as DNA, the CDR3 is TGTGCCAGCAGCCGACCGCCTGGGAGCGGGAGGCACGAGCAGTACTTC. Translation gives CASSRPPGSGRHEQYF.

In this sample, this clone turned up once. Possible read error: a much larger clone is one base away. The chain couples TRBV9 to TRBJ2-1; 8 bases are a match to TRBD2. Germline-derived CDR1 and CDR2 are SGDLS and YYNGEE. Unmatched junction bases numbered 1, after V lost 0 bases and J lost 5 bases. This CDR3 region has 14 residues. CDR3: CASSVAGGHNEQFF. The CDR3 coding sequence is TGTGCCAGCAGCGTAGCGGGAGGGCACAATGAGCAGTTCTTC. Complete variable domain (other parts from reference TRBV9 and TRBJ2-1): DSGVTQTPKHLITATGQRVTLRCSPRSGDLSVYWYQQSLDQGLQFLIQYYNGEERAKGNILERFSAQQFPDLHSELNLSSLELGDSALYFCASSVAGGHNEQFFGPGTRLTVL.

The rearrangement links TRBV7-2 to TRBJ2-7; 9 bases align to TRBD1. Germline values: CDR1 SGHTA, CDR2 FQGNSA. After removal of 5 bases from V and 6 bases from J, the junction contained 11 bases not matched to a gene. The CDR3 extends over 15 amino acids. CDR3 protein: CASSQTAGQGFEQYF. The CDR3 DNA reads TGTGCCAGCAGCCAAACAGCGGGACAGGGCTTCGAGCAGTACTTC.

The gene calls are TRBV7-2 and TRBJ1-4; tentatively, D is TRBD1 (6 bases). The CDR3 covers 16 residues. Germline V gives CDR1 SGHTA, CDR2 FQGNSA. Trimming cost V 3 bases and J 6 bases, with 17 bases left between them. In DNA form, the CDR3 reads TGTGCCAGCAGCTTCAGAAGGGGGTTAGGGGATGAAAAACTGTTTTTT. This encodes CASSFRRGLGDEKLFF.